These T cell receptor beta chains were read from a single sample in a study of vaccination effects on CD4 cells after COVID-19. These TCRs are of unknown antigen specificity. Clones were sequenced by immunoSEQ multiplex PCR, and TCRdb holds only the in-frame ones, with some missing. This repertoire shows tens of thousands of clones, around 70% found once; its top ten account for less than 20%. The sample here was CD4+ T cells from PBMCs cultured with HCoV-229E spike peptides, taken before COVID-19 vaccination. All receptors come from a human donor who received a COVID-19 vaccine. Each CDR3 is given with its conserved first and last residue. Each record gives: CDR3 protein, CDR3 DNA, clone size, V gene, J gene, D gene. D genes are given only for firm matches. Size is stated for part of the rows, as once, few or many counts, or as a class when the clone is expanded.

cdr3_aa: CASSNLGGLVNEQFF
cdr3_nt: TGTGCCAGCAGCAACCTCGGCGGACTAGTGAATGAGCAGTTCTTC
clone_size: NA
v_call: TRBV13
j_call: TRBJ2-1
d_call: TRBD2

cdr3_aa: CASSEVYTDTQYF
cdr3_nt: TGTGCCAGTAGTGAGGTCTACACAGATACGCAGTATTTT
clone_size: NA
v_call: TRBV19
j_call: TRBJ2-3
d_call: NA

cdr3_aa: CASRGQENTEAFF
cdr3_nt: TGTGCCAGCAGGGGACAGGAGAACACTGAAGCTTTCTTT
clone_size: NA
v_call: TRBV6-5
j_call: TRBJ1-1
d_call: TRBD1

cdr3_aa: CASSLGSSEKLFF
cdr3_nt: TGTGCCAGCAGCTTAGGAAGTAGTGAAAAACTGTTTTTT
clone_size: NA
v_call: TRBV7-9
j_call: TRBJ1-4
d_call: NA

cdr3_aa: CASSQDFGSDTQYF
cdr3_nt: TGTGCCAGCAGCCAAGATTTCGGGTCAGATACGCAGTATTTT
clone_size: NA
v_call: TRBV4-2
j_call: TRBJ2-3
d_call: NA

cdr3_aa: CASSLEGWTGLRDTEAFF
cdr3_nt: TGTGCCAGCAGCTTAGAGGGCTGGACAGGGCTGAGGGACACTGAAGCTTTCTTT
clone_size: NA
v_call: TRBV11-2
j_call: TRBJ1-1
d_call: TRBD1

cdr3_aa: CASSPTTGDNSPLHF
cdr3_nt: TGTGCCAGCTCACCGACGACAGGAGATAATTCACCCCTCCACTTT
clone_size: few
v_call: TRBV18
j_call: TRBJ1-6
d_call: NA

cdr3_aa: CASSLGITQAVYEQYF
cdr3_nt: TGTGCCAGCAGCTTAGGAATTACACAGGCGGTCTACGAGCAGTACTTC
clone_size: NA
v_call: TRBV11-2
j_call: TRBJ2-7
d_call: NA

cdr3_aa: CASSPQGRTEAFF
cdr3_nt: TGTGCCAGCTCACCGCAGGGTAGGACTGAAGCTTTCTTT
clone_size: once
v_call: TRBV18
j_call: TRBJ1-1
d_call: NA

cdr3_aa: CASRGASETQYF
cdr3_nt: TGCGCCAGTCGCGGGGCTTCGGAGACCCAGTACTTC
clone_size: once
v_call: TRBV5-1
j_call: TRBJ2-5
d_call: NA

cdr3_aa: CASSLGERGQFF
cdr3_nt: TGTGCCAGCAGCCTGGGGGAGCGTGGGCAGTTCTTC
clone_size: medium-sized
v_call: TRBV3-1/TRBV3-2
j_call: TRBJ2-1
d_call: NA

cdr3_aa: CASSLGFQETQYF
cdr3_nt: TGCGCCAGCAGCTTAGGATTTCAAGAGACCCAGTACTTC
clone_size: few
v_call: TRBV5-1
j_call: TRBJ2-5
d_call: NA

cdr3_aa: CAASRDRGLGYTF
cdr3_nt: TGTGCCGCAAGCCGGGACAGGGGCTTAGGCTACACCTTC
clone_size: few
v_call: TRBV7-9
j_call: TRBJ1-2
d_call: TRBD1

cdr3_aa: CASSVGTGSIDNEQFF
cdr3_nt: TGTGCCAGCAGCGTAGGGACAGGGAGCATTGACAATGAGCAGTTCTTC
clone_size: once
v_call: TRBV7-7
j_call: TRBJ2-1
d_call: TRBD1

cdr3_aa: CASSPQRARGTEAFF
cdr3_nt: TGTGCCAGCTCGCCCCAGAGGGCGCGAGGCACTGAAGCTTTCTTT
clone_size: NA
v_call: TRBV18
j_call: TRBJ1-1
d_call: NA

cdr3_aa: CASRAQETQYF
cdr3_nt: TGTGCCAGCAGAGCCCAAGAGACCCAGTACTTC
clone_size: NA
v_call: TRBV11-2
j_call: TRBJ2-5
d_call: NA

cdr3_aa: CASSLSGTTNTEAFF
cdr3_nt: TGTGCCAGCAGCTTAAGTGGGACAACGAACACTGAAGCTTTCTTT
clone_size: few
v_call: TRBV7-9
j_call: TRBJ1-1
d_call: NA

cdr3_aa: CATYRGHGETQYF
cdr3_nt: TGCGCCACGTACAGGGGGCACGGAGAGACCCAGTACTTC
clone_size: NA
v_call: TRBV10-2
j_call: TRBJ2-5
d_call: TRBD1

cdr3_aa: CASSSPGQGVYEQYF
cdr3_nt: TGTGCCAGCAGTTCTCCGGGACAGGGGGTATACGAGCAGTACTTC
clone_size: NA
v_call: TRBV6-5
j_call: TRBJ2-7
d_call: TRBD1

cdr3_aa: CASNGQGANSPLHF
cdr3_nt: TGTGCCAGCAACGGACAGGGTGCCAATTCACCCCTCCACTTT
clone_size: NA
v_call: TRBV2
j_call: TRBJ1-6
d_call: TRBD1

cdr3_aa: CASSLLEDDGYTF
cdr3_nt: TGTGCCAGCAGCTTACTCGAGGACGATGGCTACACCTTC
clone_size: few
v_call: TRBV7-8
j_call: TRBJ1-2
d_call: NA

cdr3_aa: CASSQVTGLAGGNTGELFF
cdr3_nt: TGTGCCAGCAGCCAAGTTACCGGACTAGCGGGGGGGAACACCGGGGAGCTGTTTTTT
clone_size: NA
v_call: TRBV4-2
j_call: TRBJ2-2
d_call: TRBD2

cdr3_aa: CASSVGGTASYEQYF
cdr3_nt: TGTGCCAGCAGCGTAGGGGGCACCGCCTCCTACGAGCAGTACTTC
clone_size: NA
v_call: TRBV9
j_call: TRBJ2-7
d_call: NA

cdr3_aa: CASSRGVDSEAFF
cdr3_nt: TGTGCCAGCTCAAGGGGGGTGGACTCTGAAGCTTTCTTT
clone_size: NA
v_call: TRBV18
j_call: TRBJ1-1
d_call: NA

cdr3_aa: CASRSGVAKNIQYF
cdr3_nt: TGTGCCAGCAGGAGCGGGGTAGCCAAAAACATTCAGTACTTC
clone_size: NA
v_call: TRBV2
j_call: TRBJ2-4
d_call: TRBD2

cdr3_aa: CASSEHRNTIYF
cdr3_nt: TGTGCCAGTAGTGAGCATAGAAACACCATATATTTT
clone_size: NA
v_call: TRBV19
j_call: TRBJ1-3
d_call: NA

cdr3_aa: CASSINWDRQPQHF
cdr3_nt: TGTGCCAGTAGTATAAACTGGGACAGGCAGCCCCAGCATTTT
clone_size: few
v_call: TRBV19
j_call: TRBJ1-5
d_call: TRBD1

cdr3_aa: CASSPGQLQETQYF
cdr3_nt: TGTGCCAGCAGCCCGGGACAGTTACAAGAGACCCAGTACTTC
clone_size: NA
v_call: TRBV5-4
j_call: TRBJ2-5
d_call: TRBD1

cdr3_aa: CASSMGLAANTGELFF
cdr3_nt: TGTGCCAGTAGTATGGGATTAGCGGCGAACACCGGGGAGCTGTTTTTT
clone_size: NA
v_call: TRBV19
j_call: TRBJ2-2
d_call: NA

cdr3_aa: CASSLSLQGYGYTF
cdr3_nt: TGTGCCAGCAGCTTATCGTTACAGGGCTATGGCTACACCTTC
clone_size: NA
v_call: TRBV11-2
j_call: TRBJ1-2
d_call: NA

cdr3_aa: CASSLNQGSSPLHF
cdr3_nt: TGTGCCAGCAGCTTAAATCAGGGGAGTTCACCCCTCCACTTT
clone_size: NA
v_call: TRBV7-2
j_call: TRBJ1-6
d_call: NA

cdr3_aa: CASSQGSRGEGVTGELFF
cdr3_nt: TGTGCCAGCAGCCAAGGATCGAGAGGAGAGGGGGTCACCGGGGAGCTGTTTTTT
clone_size: few
v_call: TRBV14
j_call: TRBJ2-2
d_call: NA

cdr3_aa: CSVVDSNYGYTF
cdr3_nt: TGCAGCGTTGTGGACAGTAACTATGGCTACACCTTC
clone_size: NA
v_call: TRBV29-1
j_call: TRBJ1-2
d_call: NA

cdr3_aa: CTSSQDPRASGGAETQYF
cdr3_nt: TGCACCAGCAGCCAAGATCCCCGGGCTAGCGGGGGGGCGGAGACCCAGTACTTC
clone_size: NA
v_call: TRBV1
j_call: TRBJ2-5
d_call: NA